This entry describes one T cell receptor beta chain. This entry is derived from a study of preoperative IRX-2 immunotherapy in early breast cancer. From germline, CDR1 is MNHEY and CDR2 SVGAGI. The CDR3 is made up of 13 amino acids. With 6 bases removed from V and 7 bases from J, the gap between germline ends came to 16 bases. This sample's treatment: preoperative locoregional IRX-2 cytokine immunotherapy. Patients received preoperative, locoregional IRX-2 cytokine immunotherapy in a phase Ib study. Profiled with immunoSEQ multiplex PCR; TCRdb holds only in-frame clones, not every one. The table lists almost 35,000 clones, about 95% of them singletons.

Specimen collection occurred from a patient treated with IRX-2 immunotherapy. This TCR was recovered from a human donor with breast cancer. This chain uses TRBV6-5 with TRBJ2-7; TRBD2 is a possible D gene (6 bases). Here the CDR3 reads CASSPGRRGEQYF. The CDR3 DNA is TGTGCCAGCAGCCCTGGCCGGCGGGGAGAGCAGTACTTC.